Here is one T cell receptor beta chain with its context. Its antigen is currently unknown. Trimming took 8 bases from V and 4 from J, leaving 16 bases between them. CDR1 and CDR2 from the germline V gene are SGDLS and YYNGEE. CDR3 length: 15 residues. The data belong to a study of T-cell memory formation after mild COVID-19. Points from the study as a whole: Second-wave clones reaching peak frequency on day 37 lacked confirmed SARS-CoV-2 specificity. Memory from before infection featured some responding clones, which suggests cross-reactive memory joined.

TCRdb independently ran MiXCR on the 5' RACE reads; one entry per CDR3 protein. The table records roughly 150,000 distinct CDR3 sequences, about 15% of them present only once. The rearrangement uses TRBV9 and TRBJ1-6, with D possibly being TRBD1 (6 bases). Sequenced input: PBMCs or a T cell subset sorted from them (not recorded which). The source is an adult woman who had mild COVID-19 (a few samples of this study predate the infection). Cell type and time point are not known. The CDR3, as DNA: TGTGCCAGTTCTGGACAGCCATCTTATAATTCACCCCTCCACTTT. Protein sequence: CASSGQPSYNSPLHF. Using reference TRBV9 and TRBJ1-6 for the parts outside the CDR3, the full variable domain is DSGVTQTPKHLITATGQRVTLRCSPRSGDLSVYWYQQSLDQGLQFLIQYYNGEERAKGNILERFSAQQFPDLHSELNLSSLELGDSALYFCASSGQPSYNSPLHFGNGTRLTVT.